This T cell receptor (beta chain) was documented in a study of tissue T cells after allogeneic stem cell transplantation. Study information: Samples with visible lymphocytes on H&E were prioritized for sequencing.

Per the germline V gene, CDR1 is MNHNY and CDR2 is SVGAGI (reference sequence). After removal of 4 bases from V and 3 bases from J, the junction contained 7 bases not matched to a gene. CDR3 length: 15 amino acids. General observations from the study: The study did not identify alloreactive or antigen-specific tissue TCRs, and some clones might be persisting host cells.

TCRbeta CDR3 was sequenced at survey depth with template counts. Measured with immunoSEQ multiplex PCR; TCRdb has only the in-frame clones, and not every one. The data contain 8,000 to 10,000 clones, 65% of them singletons. A note on this clone: Its antigen remains unknown.

Material: tissue from the stomach, obtained at autopsy. The sequence derives from a male donor at least 60 years old with lung cancer. The J gene is TRBJ2-7, the V gene TRBV6-6; TRBD2 aligns across 9 bases. This CDR3 reads CASSLGLAGIYEQYF. The CDR3 region has the DNA TGTGCCAGCAGTTTGGGTCTAGCGGGAATCTACGAGCAGTACTTC.